This record concerns one TCR beta chain sequence. No cognate antigen has been identified for it. The sample holds no much larger clone one base away, and base qualities are not on file. These data originate in a study of OX40 agonist ivuxolimab in advanced cancers. With respect to the entire study: Ivuxolimab was an agonistic, fully human IgG2 monoclonal antibody directed against OX40 (CD134), a costimulatory receptor. Intravenous ivuxolimab was administered to patients every 2 weeks at six dose levels: 0.01, 0.1, 0.3, 1.5, 3 and 10 mg/kg. Of the approximately 50 dose-escalation patients, hepatocellular carcinoma was present in some 19, melanoma in around 15, renal cell carcinoma in 9 and head and neck cancer in 9. In the dose-escalation cohort, 82.7% of patients were male, and the mean age was approximately 60 years, with a range of about 20 to 79. Patients were allowed to have had prior anti-PD-1, anti-PD-L1 or anti-CTLA-4 therapy, and 30% to 50% of the dose-escalation patients had previously received checkpoint inhibitors. Partial responses were achieved by three dose-escalation patients, of whom one had hepatocellular carcinoma and two had cutaneous melanoma. The purpose of peripheral TCRbeta sequencing was to test whether ivuxolimab changed TCR sequence diversity and led to clonal T-cell expansion. The paper describes the monotherapy dose-escalation part (N of about 52 patients) of the phase I trial of ivuxolimab.

Genomic DNA was isolated from the sorted cells so that the TCRbeta CDR3 region could be sequenced. TCRbeta CDR3 regions were sequenced using the immunoSEQ Assay. TCRdb retrieved this table from immuneACCESS and kept in-frame rearrangements only. Not all clones are present; in checked studies, unresolved V genes account for under half, and no reason is known for the remainder. The sample table records fewer than 65,000 clones; roughly 78% of these occur just once. The ten largest account for about 11% of the sample. Patients with a history of autoimmune disease or receiving systemic immunosuppression were excluded from the trial. Peripheral blood for TCR sequencing was drawn from every dose cohort at baseline, at cycle 4 day 1 and at cycle 7 day 1. The samples were taken from a phase I, first-in-human, multicenter, open-label dose-escalation trial of ivuxolimab. Adults with locally advanced or metastatic melanoma, renal cell, hepatocellular, or head and neck squamous cell carcinoma were enrolled in the trial. Before TCR sequencing, CD4+ and CD8+ T cells were separately sorted from peripheral blood.

CDR1 and CDR2, looked up from the germline V gene, are SGHTA and FQGNSA. From its cysteine to its phenylalanine, the CDR3 spans 14 amino acids. The entry retains the CDR3 DNA only, 42 bases that are in frame from base 1. V is clipped by 1 base and J by 9 bases, and the sequence between their germline boundaries is 15 bases long. Study-level results and caveats: In the 0.1-3.0 mg/kg groups, partial responders were among the patients with the lowest normalized peripheral clonal expansion, particularly in CD8+ T cells. At doses of 0.1 to 3.0 mg/kg, clonal expansion of both CD4+ and CD8+ T cells in blood was seen between baseline and week 6. Low levels of normalized T-cell clonal expansion were also seen in some patients who did not respond. Antigen specificity was not determined for the clonally expanded peripheral T cells. On average, CD8+ T cells showed more expanded clones than CD4+ T cells after ivuxolimab.

The chain couples TRBV7-2 to TRBJ2-5; the D region possibly corresponds to TRBD1 (6 bases align). This specimen consisted of CD4+ or CD8+ T cells sorted from blood, obtained in a trial of the OX40 agonist ivuxolimab. The sequence was obtained from an adult with an advanced solid tumor such as melanoma, head and neck, liver or kidney cancer. The CDR3 sequence is CASSLDPGAWPQYF. The DNA sequence follows: TGTGCCAGCAGCTTAGACCCAGGGGCCTGGCCCCAGTACTTC.